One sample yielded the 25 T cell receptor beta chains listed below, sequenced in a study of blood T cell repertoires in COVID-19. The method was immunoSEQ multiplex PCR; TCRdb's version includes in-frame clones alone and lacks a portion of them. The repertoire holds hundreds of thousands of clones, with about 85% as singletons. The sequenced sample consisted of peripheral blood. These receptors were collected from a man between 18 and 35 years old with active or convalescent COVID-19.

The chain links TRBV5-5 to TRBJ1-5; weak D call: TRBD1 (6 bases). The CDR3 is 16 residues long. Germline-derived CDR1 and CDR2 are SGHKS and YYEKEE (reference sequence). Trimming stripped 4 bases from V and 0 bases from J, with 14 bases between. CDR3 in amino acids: CASSIQGIGSNQPQHF. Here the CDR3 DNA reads TGTGCCAGCAGCATTCAGGGGATAGGTAGCAATCAGCCCCAGCATTTT.

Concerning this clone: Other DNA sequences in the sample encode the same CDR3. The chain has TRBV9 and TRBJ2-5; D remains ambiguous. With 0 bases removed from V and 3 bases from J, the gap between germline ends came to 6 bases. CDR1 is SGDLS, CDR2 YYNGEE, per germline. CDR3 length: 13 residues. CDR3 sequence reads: CASSVGSEETQYF. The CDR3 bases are TGTGCCAGCAGCGTAGGCTCAGAAGAGACCCAGTACTTC. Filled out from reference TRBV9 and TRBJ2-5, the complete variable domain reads DSGVTQTPKHLITATGQRVTLRCSPRSGDLSVYWYQQSLDQGLQFLIQYYNGEERAKGNILERFSAQQFPDLHSELNLSSLELGDSALYFCASSVGSEETQYFGPGTRLLVL.

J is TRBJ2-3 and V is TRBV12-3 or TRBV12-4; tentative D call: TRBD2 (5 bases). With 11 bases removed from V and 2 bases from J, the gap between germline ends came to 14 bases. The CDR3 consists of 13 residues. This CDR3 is CAGGLGTTDTQYF. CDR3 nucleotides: TGTGCCGGCGGGTTGGGCACCACAGATACGCAGTATTTT.

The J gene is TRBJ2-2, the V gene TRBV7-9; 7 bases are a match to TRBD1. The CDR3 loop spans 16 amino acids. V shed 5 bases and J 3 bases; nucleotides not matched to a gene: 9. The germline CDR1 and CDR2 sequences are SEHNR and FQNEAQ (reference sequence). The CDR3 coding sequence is TGTGCCAGCAGCACAAACCGGGACAGACACACCGGGGAGCTGTTTTTT. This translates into CASSTNRDRHTGELFF.

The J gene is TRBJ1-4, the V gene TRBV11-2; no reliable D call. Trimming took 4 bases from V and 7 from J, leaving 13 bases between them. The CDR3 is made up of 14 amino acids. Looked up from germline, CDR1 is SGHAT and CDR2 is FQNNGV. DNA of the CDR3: TGTGCCAGCAGCTCCTCTTTTCCGGGTGAAAAACTGTTTTTT. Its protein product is CASSSSFPGEKLFF.

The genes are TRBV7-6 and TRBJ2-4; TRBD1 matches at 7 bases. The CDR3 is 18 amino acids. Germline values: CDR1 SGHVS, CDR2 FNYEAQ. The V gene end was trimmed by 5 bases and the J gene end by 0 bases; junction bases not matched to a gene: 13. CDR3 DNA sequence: TGTGCCAGCAGCCCCTATGGGTCCAACAGGGGAGCCAAAAACATTCAGTACTTC. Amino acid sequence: CASSPYGSNRGAKNIQYF.

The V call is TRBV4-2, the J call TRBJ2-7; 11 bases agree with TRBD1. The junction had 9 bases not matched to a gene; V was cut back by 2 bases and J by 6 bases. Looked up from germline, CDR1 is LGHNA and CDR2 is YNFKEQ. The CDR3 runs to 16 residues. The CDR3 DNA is TGTGCCAGCAGCCAACACACCGGGACAGGGGGAGGCGAGCAGTACTTC. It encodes CASSQHTGTGGGEQYF.

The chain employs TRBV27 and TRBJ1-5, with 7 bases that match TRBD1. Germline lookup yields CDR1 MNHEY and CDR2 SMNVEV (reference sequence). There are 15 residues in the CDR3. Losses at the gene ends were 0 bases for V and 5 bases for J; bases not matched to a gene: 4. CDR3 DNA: TGTGCCAGCAGTTTATCGAACAGGGGTGATCAGCCCCAGCATTTT. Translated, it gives CASSLSNRGDQPQHF.

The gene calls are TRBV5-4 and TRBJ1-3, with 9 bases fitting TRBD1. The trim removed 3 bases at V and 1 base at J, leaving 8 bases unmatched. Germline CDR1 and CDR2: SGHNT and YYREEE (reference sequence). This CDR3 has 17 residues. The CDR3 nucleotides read TGTGCCAGCAGCTCCGGGACAGGGAGTCCTTCTGGAAACACCATATATTTT. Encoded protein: CASSSGTGSPSGNTIYF.

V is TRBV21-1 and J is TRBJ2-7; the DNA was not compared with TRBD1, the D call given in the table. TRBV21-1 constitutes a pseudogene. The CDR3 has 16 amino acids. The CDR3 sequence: CASSKSTGLVAYEQYF. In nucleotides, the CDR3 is TGTGCCAGCAGCAAATCGACAGGATTAGTGGCCTACGAGCAGTACTTC.

The CDR3 coding sequence is TGTGCCTGGGCTCTCCGGGAAAAACTGTTTTTT. This gives the protein CAWALREKLFF. The chain couples TRBV30 to TRBJ1-4; D is unresolved. This CDR3 is 11 amino acids long. Per germline, CDR1 GTSNPN and CDR2 SVGIG (reference sequence). With 5 bases removed from V and 8 bases from J, the gap between germline ends came to 9 bases.

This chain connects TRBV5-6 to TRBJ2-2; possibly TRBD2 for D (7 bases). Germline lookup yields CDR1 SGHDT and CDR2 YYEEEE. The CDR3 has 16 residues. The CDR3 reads CATSWRAGARSGELFF. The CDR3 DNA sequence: TGTGCAACCTCCTGGAGGGCGGGGGCGCGGTCCGGGGAGCTGTTTTTT.

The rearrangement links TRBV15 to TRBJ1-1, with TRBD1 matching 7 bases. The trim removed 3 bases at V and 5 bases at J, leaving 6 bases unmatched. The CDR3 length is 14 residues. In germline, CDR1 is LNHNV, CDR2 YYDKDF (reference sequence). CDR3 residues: CATSRGQLKTEAFF. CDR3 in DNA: TGTGCCACCAGCAGGGGACAGTTAAAAACTGAAGCTTTCTTT.

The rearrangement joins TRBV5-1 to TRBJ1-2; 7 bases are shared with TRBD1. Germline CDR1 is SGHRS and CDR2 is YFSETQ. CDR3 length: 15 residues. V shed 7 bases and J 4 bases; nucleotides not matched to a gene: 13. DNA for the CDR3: TGCGCCAGCCGGCGGAGGACAGGAGACCTCTATGGCTACACCTTC. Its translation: CASRRRTGDLYGYTF.

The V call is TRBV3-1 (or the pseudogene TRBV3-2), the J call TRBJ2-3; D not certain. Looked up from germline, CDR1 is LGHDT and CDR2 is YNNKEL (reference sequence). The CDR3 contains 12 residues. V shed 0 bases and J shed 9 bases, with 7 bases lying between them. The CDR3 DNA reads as TGTGCCAGCAGCCAAGATGGAGAAACGCAGTATTTT. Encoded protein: CASSQDGETQYF.

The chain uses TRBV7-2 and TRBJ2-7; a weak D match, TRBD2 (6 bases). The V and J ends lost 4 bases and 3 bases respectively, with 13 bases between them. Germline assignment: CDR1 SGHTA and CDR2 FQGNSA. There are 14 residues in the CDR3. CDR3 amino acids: CASSSFPGGYEQYF. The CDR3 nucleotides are TGTGCCAGCAGCTCCTTTCCCGGGGGCTACGAGCAGTACTTC.

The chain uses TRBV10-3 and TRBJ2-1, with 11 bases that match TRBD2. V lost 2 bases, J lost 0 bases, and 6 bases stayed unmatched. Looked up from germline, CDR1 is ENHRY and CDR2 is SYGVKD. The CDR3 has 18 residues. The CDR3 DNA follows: TGTGCCATCAGTGAGCCGGCTAGCGGGGGGTCCTCCTACAATGAGCAGTTCTTC. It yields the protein CAISEPASGGSSYNEQFF.

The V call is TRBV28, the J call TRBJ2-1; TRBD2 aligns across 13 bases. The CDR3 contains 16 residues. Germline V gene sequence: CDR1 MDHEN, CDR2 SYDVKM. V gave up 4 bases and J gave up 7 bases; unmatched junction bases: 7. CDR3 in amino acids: CASSSPGTSGANEQFF. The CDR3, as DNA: TGTGCCAGCAGTTCCCCGGGGACTAGCGGGGCAAATGAGCAGTTCTTC.

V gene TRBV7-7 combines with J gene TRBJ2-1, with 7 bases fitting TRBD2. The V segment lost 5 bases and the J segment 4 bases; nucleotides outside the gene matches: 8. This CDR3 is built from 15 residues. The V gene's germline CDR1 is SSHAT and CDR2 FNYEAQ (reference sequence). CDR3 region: CASSRGAGVYNEQFF. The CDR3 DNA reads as TGTGCCAGCAGCCGGGGCGCGGGAGTTTACAATGAGCAGTTCTTC.

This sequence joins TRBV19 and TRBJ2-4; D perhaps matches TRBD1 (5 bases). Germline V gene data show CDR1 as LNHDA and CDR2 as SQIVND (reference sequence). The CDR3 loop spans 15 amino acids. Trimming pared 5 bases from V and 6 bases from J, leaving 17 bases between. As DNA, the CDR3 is TGTGCCAGTAGTCACATGGACACGAGAGGAAACATTCAGTACTTC. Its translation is CASSHMDTRGNIQYF. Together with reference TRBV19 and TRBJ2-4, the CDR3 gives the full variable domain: DGGITQSPKYLFRKEGQNVTLSCEQNLNHDAMYWYRQDPGQGLRLIYYSQIVNDFQKGDIAEGYSVSREKKESFPLTVTSAQKNPTAFYLCASSHMDTRGNIQYFGAGTRLSVL.

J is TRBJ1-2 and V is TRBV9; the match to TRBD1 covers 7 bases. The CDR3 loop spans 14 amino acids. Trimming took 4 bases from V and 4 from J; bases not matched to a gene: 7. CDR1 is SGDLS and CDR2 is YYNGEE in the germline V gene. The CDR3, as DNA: TGTGCCAGCAGCCCCGACAGGGATCCCTATGGCTACACCTTC. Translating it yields CASSPDRDPYGYTF. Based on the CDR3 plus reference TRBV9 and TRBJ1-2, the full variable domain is DSGVTQTPKHLITATGQRVTLRCSPRSGDLSVYWYQQSLDQGLQFLIQYYNGEERAKGNILERFSAQQFPDLHSELNLSSLELGDSALYFCASSPDRDPYGYTFGSGTRLTVV.

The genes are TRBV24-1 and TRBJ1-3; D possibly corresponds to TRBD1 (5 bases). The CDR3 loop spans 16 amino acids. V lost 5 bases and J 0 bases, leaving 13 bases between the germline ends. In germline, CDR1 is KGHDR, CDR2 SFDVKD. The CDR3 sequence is CATSVRGGYSGNTIYF. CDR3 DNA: TGTGCCACCAGTGTCCGCGGGGGGTACTCTGGAAACACCATATATTTT.

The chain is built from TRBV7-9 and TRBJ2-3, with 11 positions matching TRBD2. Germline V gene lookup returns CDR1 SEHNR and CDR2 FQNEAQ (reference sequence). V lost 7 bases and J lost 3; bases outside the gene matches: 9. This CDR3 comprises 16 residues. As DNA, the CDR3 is TGTGCCAGCACGATTCGACTAGCGGGACCGACAGATACGCAGTATTTT. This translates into CASTIRLAGPTDTQYF.

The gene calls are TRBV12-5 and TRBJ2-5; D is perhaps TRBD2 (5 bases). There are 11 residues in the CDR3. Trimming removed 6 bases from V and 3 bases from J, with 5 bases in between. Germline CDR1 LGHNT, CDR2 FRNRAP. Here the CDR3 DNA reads TGTGCTAGTGGCGGGAAAGAGACCCAGTACTTC. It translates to CASGGKETQYF.

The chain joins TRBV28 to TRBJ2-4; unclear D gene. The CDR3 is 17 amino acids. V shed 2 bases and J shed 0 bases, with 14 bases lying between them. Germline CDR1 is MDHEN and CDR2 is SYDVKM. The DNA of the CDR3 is TGTGCCAGCAGTTTAACGGCGGCATCGCTAGCCAAAAACATTCAGTACTTC. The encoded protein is CASSLTAASLAKNIQYF.